This T cell receptor beta chain was captured in a study of blood T cells in healthy people across ages (dated by TCRdb to the mid-2010s). Study-level background: In model experiments, template switching captured about one uniquely barcoded TCR beta cDNA molecule for every two T cells. Age-related changes in TCR beta repertoire diversity were measured in the study by deep sequencing normalized with unique cDNA molecular identifiers. Donors were grouped into four age groups: young (average roughly 15 years), middle-aged (39), aged (around 56) and long-lived (about 82). To avoid experimental bias, donors of different ages were randomly spread across the sequencing lanes. Using the same blood draw, the study looked at two additional independent replicas of 1 million unique cDNA reads for two donors, one aged 18 to 30 and the other aged 80 or older. The paper's findings and limits, for the study overall: Because the CMV infection status of the donors was unknown, age-related changes in expanded clonotypes may potentially have been confounded. Compared with the aged group, the long-lived group had more naive CD4+ T cells, fewer expanded clones and increased TCR diversity, suggesting age selection. The percentage of naive T cells measured by flow cytometry correlated strongly with observed TCR beta diversity. Conclusive comparison of naive and antigen-experienced compartments was prevented by the profiling of bulk unsorted PBMCs. Observed TCR beta diversity per million T cells fell roughly linearly with age, and a significant reduction was already apparent by age about 43. Estimates of total diversity from one million sequenced T cells were regarded as lower bounds and underestimates.

On this clonotype: Its antigen target is currently unknown. No much larger clone is present one base from it, and per-base qualities are unavailable.

Including the terminal cysteine and phenylalanine, the CDR3 comprises 14 residues. The CDR3 DNA has 42 bases and is translated from base 1. V is trimmed back by 3 bases and J by 4 bases, and the junction contains 5 bases that no gene match accounts for. As encoded in the germline V gene (reference sequence), CDR1 is DFQATT while CDR2 is SNEGSKA. The library was obtained by 5' RACE. The run used an Illumina HiSeq 2500. A second roughly 6 to 12 cycle PCR used a sample-barcoded 5' primer and a J-beta primer mix. Each TCR beta cDNA molecule received a unique molecular identifier from a template-switch 5' adaptor carrying 12 random nucleotides. Each sample yielded at least 2.5 million CDR3-containing paired-end reads. All of the RNA was converted into first-strand cDNA using the Mint cDNA synthesis kit, with a TRBC-specific oligonucleotide serving as the primer. Following uracil-DNA glycosylase treatment, all cDNA underwent a first 18-cycle PCR with the universal primers M1SS and BC2_uni_R. In the authors' own workflow: For normalization, 1 million high-quality reads were randomly selected from each sample, with every read carrying a distinct molecular identifier. Instead of being binned into consensus sequences, reads that shared molecular identifiers were thrown out. CDR3 identification, clonotype clustering and error correction used MiTCR with a Q25 quality threshold and the strictest error-elimination algorithm. A nonparametric unseen species model with Euler transformation was used to estimate lower-bound total TCR beta diversity. TCRdb took the public reads, trimmed them with fastp at Q25, ran MiXCR for clone calling and kept in-frame beta chains. Duplicate CDR3 protein sequences are folded into a single record with the most common DNA and genes. Clone size and V and J calls follow TCRdb, not the original study. Recorded for this sample are hundreds of thousands of distinct CDR3 sequences; under 45% of them occurred a single time. Of the sample, around 18% falls within the top ten clones.

The approximately 40 donors, aged about 6 to 95 years, were systemically healthy Caucasian individuals from Russia. Approximately 9.3 milliliters of peripheral blood were collected from each donor into EDTA-treated Vacutainer tubes. Ficoll-Paque density-gradient centrifugation was used to isolate PBMCs, with at least 6.5 million per sample. Trizol reagent was used to extract total RNA from the PBMCs, yielding at least 5.5 micrograms per sample. For every donor, an aliquot of PBMCs went through flow cytometry to measure the percentages of naive CD45RAhigh/CD27high T cells. This chain is built from TRBV20-1 and TRBJ2-1; 8 of the junction bases match TRBD2. Material for sequencing was blood. The source of this sequence is a man aged 55 to 70 in good health. The CDR3 in this case is CSASPGGRYNEQFF. The nucleotide sequence reads as follows: TGCAGTGCTAGTCCGGGGGGGCGGTACAATGAGCAGTTCTTC.